The clone carrying this TCR beta chain was seen at least ten times. What it binds is not known. This beta chain is a stray read from a library made for alpha chains; its abundance is not meaningful. Germline-derived CDR1 and CDR2 are KGHDR and SFDVKD. After removal of 4 bases from V and 0 bases from J, the junction contained 10 bases not matched to a gene. CDR3 length: 17 residues. The sample comes from a study of spatial heterogeneity in lung cancer. Study-wide results and caveats: Within tumors, counts of expanded alpha and beta TCRs tracked tumor mutation counts.

The time point here: sample taken at primary tumor resection. TCRdb re-called the 5' RACE reads through MiXCR, storing one row per CDR3 protein. The sample has over 2,000 distinct CDR3 sequences, about a fifth seen once. The V and J genes are TRBV24-1 and TRBJ2-5; 7 bases agree with TRBD1. The starting material was lung tumor tissue, obtained at surgery. The TCR originated in a male donor with early-stage non-small cell lung cancer. CDR3 DNA: TGTGCCACCAGTGAGCCGTTAGGGACAGAGGACCAAGAGACCCAGTACTTC. Translation: CATSEPLGTEDQETQYF.